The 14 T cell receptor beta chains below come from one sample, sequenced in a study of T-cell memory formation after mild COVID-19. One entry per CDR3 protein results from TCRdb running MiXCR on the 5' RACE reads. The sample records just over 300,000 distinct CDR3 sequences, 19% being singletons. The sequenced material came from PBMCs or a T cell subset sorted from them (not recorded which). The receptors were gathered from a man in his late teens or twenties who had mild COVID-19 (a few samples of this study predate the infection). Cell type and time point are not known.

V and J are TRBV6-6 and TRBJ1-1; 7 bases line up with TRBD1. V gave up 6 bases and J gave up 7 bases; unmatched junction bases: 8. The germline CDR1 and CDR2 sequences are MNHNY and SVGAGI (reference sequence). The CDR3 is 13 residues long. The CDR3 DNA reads TGTGCCAGCAGCGCCGACCGGGACAGTGAAGCTTTCTTT. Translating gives CASSADRDSEAFF.

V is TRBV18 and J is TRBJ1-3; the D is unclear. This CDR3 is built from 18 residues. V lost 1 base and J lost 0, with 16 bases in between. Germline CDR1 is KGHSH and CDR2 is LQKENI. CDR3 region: CASSPRNRGSSSGNTIYF. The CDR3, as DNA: TGTGCCAGCTCACCACGAAACCGCGGATCCAGCTCTGGAAACACCATATATTTT.

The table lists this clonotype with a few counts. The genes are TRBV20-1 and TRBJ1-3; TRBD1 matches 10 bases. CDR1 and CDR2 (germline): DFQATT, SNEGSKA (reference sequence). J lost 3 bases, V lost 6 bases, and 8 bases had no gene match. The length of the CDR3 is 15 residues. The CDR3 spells CSAKDRGLVGNTIYF. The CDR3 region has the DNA TGCAGTGCGAAAGACAGGGGGCTGGTTGGAAACACCATATATTTT.

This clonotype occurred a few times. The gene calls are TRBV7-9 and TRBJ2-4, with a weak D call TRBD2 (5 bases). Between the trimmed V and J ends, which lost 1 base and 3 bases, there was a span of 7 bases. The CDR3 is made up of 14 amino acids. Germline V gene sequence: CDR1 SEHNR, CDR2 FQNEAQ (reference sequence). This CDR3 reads CASSLGGVKNIQYF. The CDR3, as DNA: TGTGCCAGCAGCTTAGGGGGAGTCAAAAACATTCAGTACTTC.

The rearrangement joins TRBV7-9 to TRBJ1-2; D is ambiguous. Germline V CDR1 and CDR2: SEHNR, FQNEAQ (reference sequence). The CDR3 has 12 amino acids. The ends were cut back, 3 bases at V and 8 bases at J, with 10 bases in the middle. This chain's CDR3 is CASSFGTGGYTF. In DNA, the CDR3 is TGTGCCAGCAGCTTCGGAACCGGAGGCTACACCTTC.

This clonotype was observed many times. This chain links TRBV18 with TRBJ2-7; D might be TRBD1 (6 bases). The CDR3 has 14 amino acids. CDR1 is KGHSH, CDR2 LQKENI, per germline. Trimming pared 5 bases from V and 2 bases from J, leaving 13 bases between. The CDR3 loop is CASSEKQGPYEQYV. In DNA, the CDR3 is TGTGCCAGCTCAGAAAAACAGGGCCCCTACGAGCAGTACGTC.

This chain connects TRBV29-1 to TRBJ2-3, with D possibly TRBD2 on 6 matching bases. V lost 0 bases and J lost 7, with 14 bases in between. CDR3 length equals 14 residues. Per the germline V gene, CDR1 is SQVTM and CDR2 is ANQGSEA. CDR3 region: CSVEEGRGTNTQYF. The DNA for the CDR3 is TGCAGCGTTGAAGAGGGTCGGGGGACGAATACGCAGTATTTT.

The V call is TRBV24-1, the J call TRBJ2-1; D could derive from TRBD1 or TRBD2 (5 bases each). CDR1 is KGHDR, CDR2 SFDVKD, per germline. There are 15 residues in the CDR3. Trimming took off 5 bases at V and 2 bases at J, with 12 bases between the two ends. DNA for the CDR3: TGTGCCACCAGTGGGGGGAACCGCGCCTACAATGAGCAGTTCTTC. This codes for CATSGGNRAYNEQFF.

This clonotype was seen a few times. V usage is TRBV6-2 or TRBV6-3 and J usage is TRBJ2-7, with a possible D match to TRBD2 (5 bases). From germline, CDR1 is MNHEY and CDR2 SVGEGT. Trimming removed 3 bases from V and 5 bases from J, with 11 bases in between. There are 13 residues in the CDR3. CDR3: CASSYDGNDEQYV. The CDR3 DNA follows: TGTGCCAGCAGTTATGACGGGAACGACGAGCAGTACGTC.

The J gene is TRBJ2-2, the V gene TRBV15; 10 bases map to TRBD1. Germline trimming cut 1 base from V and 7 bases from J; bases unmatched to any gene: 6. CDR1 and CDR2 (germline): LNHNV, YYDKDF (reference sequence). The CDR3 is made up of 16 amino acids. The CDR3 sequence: CATSRAGQGEGGELFF. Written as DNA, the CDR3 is TGTGCCACCAGCAGAGCCGGACAGGGGGAAGGCGGGGAGCTGTTTTTT.

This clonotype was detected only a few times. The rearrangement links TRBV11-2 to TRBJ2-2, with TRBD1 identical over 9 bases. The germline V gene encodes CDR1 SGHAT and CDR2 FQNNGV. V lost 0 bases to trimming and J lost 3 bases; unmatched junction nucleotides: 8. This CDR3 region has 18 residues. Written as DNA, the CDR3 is TGTGCCAGCAGCTTAGATCCCTACAGGGGGCGGCACACCGGGGAGCTGTTTTTT. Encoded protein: CASSLDPYRGRHTGELFF.

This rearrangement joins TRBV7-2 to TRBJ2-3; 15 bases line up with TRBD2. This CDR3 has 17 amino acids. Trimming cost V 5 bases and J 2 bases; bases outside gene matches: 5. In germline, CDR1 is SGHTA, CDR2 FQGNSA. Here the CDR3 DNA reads TGTGCCAGCAGCCCGGGACTAGCGGGGGGCCACACAGATACGCAGTATTTT. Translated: CASSPGLAGGHTDTQYF.

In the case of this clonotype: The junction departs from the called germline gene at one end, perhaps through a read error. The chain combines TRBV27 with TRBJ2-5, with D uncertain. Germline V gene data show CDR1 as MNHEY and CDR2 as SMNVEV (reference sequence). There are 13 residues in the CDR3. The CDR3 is CASSLNRRESQYF. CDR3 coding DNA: TGTGCCAGCAGTCTAAATCGAAGAGAGTCCCAGTACTTC.

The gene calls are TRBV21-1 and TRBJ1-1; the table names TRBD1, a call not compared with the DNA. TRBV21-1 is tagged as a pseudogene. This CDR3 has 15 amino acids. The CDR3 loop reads CASIVGTGQSTEAFF. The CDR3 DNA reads TGTGCCAGCATTGTCGGGACAGGACAGTCCACTGAAGCTTTCTTT.